These 31 T cell receptor beta chains originate from one sample sequenced in a study of response to subunit inactivated influenza vaccine. TCRdb redid the calling of the RT-PCR reads with MiXCR, one entry per CDR3 protein. The data contain about 540,000 distinct CDR3 sequences, less than 25% of them seen just once; the ten biggest clones take up approximately 2.9%. This sample also appeared in a second study, on T cells expressing NK-cell markers. From that paper: The authors made TCR beta cDNA libraries by 5'RACE template switching. This switching added a universal primer site and UMIs.

The sample consisted of CD4+ T cells sorted from PBMCs, taken 12 days after vaccination. The receptors derive from a man aged 50-60 years who received an inactivated influenza vaccine.

V and J are TRBV7-2 and TRBJ2-7; weak D call: TRBD1 (6 bases). Trimming pared 5 bases from V and 2 bases from J, leaving 10 bases between. This CDR3 comprises 13 residues. Germline V CDR1 and CDR2: SGHTA, FQGNSA. The CDR3 spells CASSRDKAYEQYF. CDR3 in DNA: TGTGCCAGCAGCCGGGACAAGGCCTACGAGCAGTACTTC. The variable domain in full, with the rest retrieved from reference TRBV7-2 and TRBJ2-7, is GAGVSQSPSNKVTEKGKDVELRCDPISGHTALYWYRQSLGQGLEFLIYFQGNSAPDKSGLPSDRFSAERTGGSVSTLTIQRTQQEDSAVYLCASSRDKAYEQYFGPGTRLTVT.

This clonotype was picked up a small number of times. The rearrangement uses TRBV20-1 and TRBJ2-5; D gene ambiguous. The CDR3 covers 12 residues. CDR1 and CDR2 (germline): DFQATT, SNEGSKA (reference sequence). V shed 6 bases and J shed 3 bases, with 11 bases lying between them. The CDR3 spells CSALVRKETQYF. The CDR3 DNA reads as TGCAGTGCCCTGGTACGAAAAGAGACCCAGTACTTC.

The gene calls are TRBV7-2 and TRBJ2-3; D is perhaps TRBD2 (7 bases). Germline assignment: CDR1 SGHTA and CDR2 FQGNSA. The ends were cut back, 1 base at V and 4 bases at J, with 15 bases in the middle. The CDR3 has 16 residues. This CDR3 reads CASSLVGGASPDTQYF. CDR3 nucleotides: TGTGCCAGCAGCTTAGTAGGGGGGGCCTCCCCAGATACGCAGTATTTT.

The V gene is TRBV28, the J gene TRBJ1-6; the D gene is possibly TRBD1 (6 bases). The CDR3 totals 16 residues. Germline CDR1 MDHEN, CDR2 SYDVKM. V shed 5 bases and J shed 7 bases, with 18 bases lying between them. The CDR3 region has the DNA TGTGCCAGCAGTCTGCGGCCCCAGGGGAGGAATTCACCCCTCCACTTT. The encoded protein is CASSLRPQGRNSPLHF.

The rearrangement links TRBV7-9 to TRBJ2-2; TRBD2 agrees at 8 bases. The CDR3 is 16 amino acids. Germline V gene lookup returns CDR1 SEHNR and CDR2 FQNEAQ (reference sequence). V trimming: 5 bases; J trimming: 6 bases; junction bases outside the gene matches: 11. The CDR3 loop is CASSEPRGGFAGELFF. CDR3 bases: TGTGCCAGCAGCGAACCTCGCGGGGGGTTCGCCGGGGAGCTGTTTTTT.

This clonotype was seen ten or more times. The chain is built from TRBV7-2 and TRBJ2-5, with a possible D match to TRBD2 (6 bases). In germline, CDR1 is SGHTA, CDR2 FQGNSA. The CDR3 spans 16 residues. V was pared by 1 base and J by 1 base, with 13 bases between. CDR3 sequence: CASSLGRTGSQETQYF. CDR3 in DNA: TGTGCCAGCAGCTTAGGAAGAACCGGGAGCCAAGAGACCCAGTACTTC. Full variable domain (outside the CDR3, taken from reference TRBV7-2 and TRBJ2-5): GAGVSQSPSNKVTEKGKDVELRCDPISGHTALYWYRQSLGQGLEFLIYFQGNSAPDKSGLPSDRFSAERTGGSVSTLTIQRTQQEDSAVYLCASSLGRTGSQETQYFGPGTRLLVL.

The V call is TRBV2, the J call TRBJ1-1; D remains unclear. Germline V gene sequence: CDR1 SNHLY, CDR2 FYNNEI. The CDR3 has 13 residues. V was clipped by 1 base and J by 4 bases, with 7 bases between them. This CDR3 is CASSEGLGTEAFF. The CDR3 nucleotides are TGTGCCAGCAGTGAAGGTTTAGGCACTGAAGCTTTCTTT.

This chain links TRBV6-2 or TRBV6-3 with TRBJ2-7; 8 bases fit TRBD1. Germline CDR1 and CDR2: MNHEY and SVGEGT. The CDR3 covers 16 residues. Trimming removed 6 bases from V and 2 bases from J; junction bases left unmatched: 12. CDR3 region: CASRITGTGLTYEQYF. The CDR3 DNA follows: TGTGCCAGCAGGATAACAGGGACAGGACTAACCTACGAGCAGTACTTC.

This clonotype was observed a handful of times. The chain is built from TRBV7-2 and TRBJ2-7; D is possibly TRBD2 (6 bases). Trimming pared 5 bases from V and 3 bases from J, leaving 17 bases between. This CDR3 is built from 15 residues. Germline CDR1 and CDR2: SGHTA and FQGNSA. CDR3 amino acids: CASSPQGLSGYEQYF. Here the CDR3 DNA reads TGTGCCAGCAGCCCTCAAGGTCTTAGCGGCTACGAGCAGTACTTC.

Only one count was recorded for this clonotype. The gene calls are TRBV7-9 and TRBJ2-7, with D possibly being TRBD1 (6 bases). V was clipped by 11 bases and J by 0 bases, with 17 bases between them. Germline V gives CDR1 SEHNR, CDR2 FQNEAQ (reference sequence). The CDR3 consists of 14 residues. CDR3 loop: CAVTRTVLSYEQYF. The CDR3 nucleotides are TGTGCCGTGACACGGACAGTCCTCTCCTACGAGCAGTACTTC.

The chain uses TRBV29-1 and TRBJ2-7; 10 positions agree with TRBD2. The CDR3 consists of 13 residues. The ends lost 5 bases at V and 4 bases at J; junction bases unmatched: 5. Germline V gives CDR1 SQVTM, CDR2 ANQGSEA. The CDR3 is CSVPSGSLYEQYF. CDR3 DNA: TGCAGCGTTCCTAGCGGGAGTTTATACGAGCAGTACTTC.

The chain employs TRBV9 and TRBJ1-6, with D perhaps matching TRBD1 (5 bases). This CDR3 contains 13 residues. CDR1 and CDR2 (germline): SGDLS, YYNGEE. V gave up 8 bases and J gave up 7 bases, with 13 bases separating them. The DNA of the CDR3 is TGTGCCAGTAACAAGGGGTCCAATTCACCCCTCCACTTT. Translation: CASNKGSNSPLHF.

This clonotype was seen a handful of times. The chain recombines TRBV12-3 or TRBV12-4 with TRBJ1-2; D unclear. Between the trimmed V and J ends, which lost 4 bases and 8 bases, there was a span of 11 bases. This CDR3 has 12 residues. DNA for the CDR3: TGTGCCAGCAGTTCATCTAATGTGGGCTACACCTTC. Protein product: CASSSSNVGYTF.

This clonotype was observed a few times. V gene TRBV12-3 or TRBV12-4 combines with J gene TRBJ1-1, with a tentative D call TRBD1 (6 bases). V shed 7 bases and J shed 5 bases, with 20 bases lying between them. The CDR3 totals 15 residues. The CDR3 reads CASTPAPQGKTEAFF. CDR3 nucleotide sequence: TGTGCCAGCACCCCGGCCCCTCAGGGGAAAACTGAAGCTTTCTTT.

This clonotype was detected once. The V call is TRBV19, the J call TRBJ2-2; TRBD2 agrees at 11 bases. This CDR3 contains 15 residues. V lost 3 bases to trimming and J lost 6 bases; unmatched junction nucleotides: 3. The germline V gene has CDR1 LNHDA and CDR2 SQIVND (reference sequence). The CDR3 DNA sequence: TGTGCCAGTAGTATGGGACTAGCGGTCGCCGGGGAGCTGTTTTTT. Protein product: CASSMGLAVAGELFF.

The rearrangement uses TRBV12-3 or TRBV12-4 and TRBJ2-2; D possibly matches TRBD1 or TRBD2 (5 bases each). This CDR3 region has 15 residues. The germline V and J ends were trimmed by 2 bases and 1 base, with 8 bases remaining between them. The DNA of the CDR3 is TGTGCCAGCAGTTTACGGGACCAGAACACCGGGGAGCTGTTTTTT. Translation: CASSLRDQNTGELFF.

This clonotype occurred many times. The chain recombines TRBV18 with TRBJ2-5, with D tentatively TRBD1 or TRBD2 (5 bases each). The V and J ends lost 2 bases and 5 bases respectively, with 18 bases between them. The germline V gene encodes CDR1 KGHSH and CDR2 LQKENI. The CDR3 extends over 16 amino acids. In DNA form, the CDR3 reads TGTGCCAGCTCACCATCTGGGAAAACAGGCGGGGAGACCCAGTACTTC. Amino acid sequence: CASSPSGKTGGETQYF.

The V and J genes are TRBV7-2 and TRBJ2-3, with D tentatively TRBD1 (5 bases). This CDR3 is built from 14 residues. The V gene lost 5 bases and the J gene lost 1 base, with 10 bases spanning the gap. Per germline, CDR1 SGHTA and CDR2 FQGNSA. In DNA, the CDR3 is TGTGCCAGCAGCGAAACAGGAGGCACAGATACGCAGTATTTT. Protein: CASSETGGTDTQYF. Filled out from reference TRBV7-2 and TRBJ2-3, the complete variable domain reads GAGVSQSPSNKVTEKGKDVELRCDPISGHTALYWYRQSLGQGLEFLIYFQGNSAPDKSGLPSDRFSAERTGGSVSTLTIQRTQQEDSAVYLCASSETGGTDTQYFGPGTRLTVL.

This clonotype was picked up a small number of times. V is TRBV24-1 and J is TRBJ2-2, with a tentative D call TRBD1 (6 bases). V was trimmed by 0 bases and J by 0 bases, leaving 13 bases between them. Germline V CDR1 and CDR2: KGHDR, SFDVKD. This CDR3 has 18 residues. CDR3 in amino acids: CATSDLPLRGSNTGELFF. The CDR3 coding sequence is TGTGCCACCAGTGATTTGCCGTTGAGGGGGTCGAACACCGGGGAGCTGTTTTTT.

The rearrangement links TRBV20-1 to TRBJ1-5, with D uncertain. V lost 4 bases and J lost 0, with 10 bases in between. Per germline, CDR1 DFQATT and CDR2 SNEGSKA (reference sequence). The CDR3 runs to 14 residues. The CDR3 DNA reads TGCAGTGCTATTATCGGCGGTAGCAATCAGCCCCAGCATTTT. Encoded protein: CSAIIGGSNQPQHF.

The genes are TRBV30 and TRBJ2-7; possibly TRBD1 for D (7 bases). Trimming took off 3 bases at V and 3 bases at J, with 12 bases between the two ends. Germline lookup yields CDR1 GTSNPN and CDR2 SVGIG (reference sequence). This CDR3 has 13 amino acids. The CDR3 bases are TGTGCCTGGAGGGCAGGGGGGTTCTACGAGCAGTACTTC. Its protein product is CAWRAGGFYEQYF.

The V gene is TRBV7-9, the J gene TRBJ1-3, with 7 nucleotides matching TRBD1. CDR3 length equals 17 residues. From germline, CDR1 is SEHNR and CDR2 FQNEAQ (reference sequence). Trimming cost V 5 bases and J 0 bases; bases outside gene matches: 10. The CDR3 protein is CASSIQGGQFSGNTIYF. Here the CDR3 DNA reads TGTGCCAGCAGCATCCAAGGGGGACAGTTCTCTGGAAACACCATATATTTT.

This clonotype was counted a few times. The chain is built from TRBV20-1 and TRBJ2-3, with 7 bases identical to TRBD2. The J segment lost 3 bases and the V segment lost 4 bases, leaving 7 bases of the junction unmatched. This CDR3 contains 14 residues. From germline, CDR1 is DFQATT and CDR2 SNEGSKA (reference sequence). The CDR3 region is CSATGLYVTDTQYF. Here the CDR3 DNA reads TGCAGTGCTACGGGACTATATGTTACAGATACGCAGTATTTT.

The chain is built from TRBV2 and TRBJ2-1; D gene unclear. V lost 6 bases and J 0 bases, leaving 15 bases between the germline ends. CDR3 length: 16 residues. CDR1 is SNHLY and CDR2 is FYNNEI in the germline V gene. In DNA form, the CDR3 reads TGTGCCAGCAGGGGAACGCTAGTTACCTCCTACAATGAGCAGTTCTTC. Translation: CASRGTLVTSYNEQFF.

The CDR3: CSASGMLSYNEQFF. The CDR3 DNA sequence: TGCAGTGCTAGCGGGATGTTGTCCTACAATGAGCAGTTCTTC. The chain uses TRBV20-1 and TRBJ2-1, with D possibly matching TRBD2 (5 bases). Germline V CDR1 and CDR2: DFQATT, SNEGSKA (reference sequence). Trimming took 3 bases from V and 1 from J, leaving 10 bases between them. The CDR3 runs to 14 residues.

DNA of the CDR3: TGTGCCAGCAGTTACTTAGGGGTTGGGGCCAACGTCCTGACTTTC. Amino acids: CASSYLGVGANVLTF. The chain carries TRBV6-2 or TRBV6-3 and TRBJ2-6; maybe TRBD1 (5 bases). The CDR3 length is 15 residues. CDR1 is MNHEY, CDR2 SVGEGT, per germline. With 1 base removed from V and 3 bases from J, the gap between germline ends came to 7 bases.

This clonotype was observed a handful of times. DNA of the CDR3: TGTGCCACCAGCAGTGGTCCCAGAGAAAAACTGTTTTTT. This translates into CATSSGPREKLFF. The chain recombines TRBV15 with TRBJ1-4; D gene unclear. Germline loops: CDR1 LNHNV, CDR2 YYDKDF (reference sequence). The CDR3 is 13 residues long. V was cut by 3 bases and J by 8 bases, with 10 bases left in between.

The CDR3 nucleotides are TGTGCCAGTACCGCGAACACCGGGGAGCTGTTTTTT. Protein product: CASTANTGELFF. The rearrangement uses TRBV19 and TRBJ2-2; D is uncertain. This CDR3 has 12 amino acids. Germline values: CDR1 LNHDA, CDR2 SQIVND (reference sequence). V lost 7 bases to trimming and J lost 0 bases, with 3 bases between them.

The chain combines TRBV7-8 with TRBJ1-5, with TRBD1 matching over 9 bases. From germline, CDR1 is SGHVS and CDR2 FQNEAQ. Trimming removed 5 bases from V and 7 bases from J; junction bases left unmatched: 9. This CDR3 has 15 amino acids. CDR3 coding DNA: TGTGCCAGCAGCACCAGGGACAGGGTCGGGCAGCCCCAGCATTTT. Its translation: CASSTRDRVGQPQHF.

This rearrangement joins TRBV25-1 to TRBJ2-1; 7 bases agree with TRBD2. V was clipped by 1 base and J by 3 bases; unmatched bases: 6. Germline loops: CDR1 MGHDK, CDR2 SYGVNS. The CDR3 sequence is 16 residues long. Written as DNA, the CDR3 is TGTGCCAGCAGTGAATGGGGTAGGACTAGCTACAATGAGCAGTTCTTC. Translation gives CASSEWGRTSYNEQFF.

This chain joins TRBV13 and TRBJ2-5; 7 bases agree with TRBD1. This CDR3 is 18 amino acids long. V shed 5 bases, J shed 0 bases, and the junction held 15 bases outside the gene matches. Germline V lookup: CDR1 PRHDT, CDR2 FYEKMQ (reference sequence). DNA for the CDR3: TGTGCCAGCAGCCTGGAATCGGGGCGAGACAGGGACCAAGAGACCCAGTACTTC. It codes for CASSLESGRDRDQETQYF.